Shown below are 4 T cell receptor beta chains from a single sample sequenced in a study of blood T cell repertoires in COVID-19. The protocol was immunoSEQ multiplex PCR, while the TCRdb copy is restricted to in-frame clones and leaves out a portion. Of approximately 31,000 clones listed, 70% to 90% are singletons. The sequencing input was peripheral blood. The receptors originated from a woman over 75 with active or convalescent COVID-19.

CDR3 bases: TGTGCCAGCAGATCTAGCGGGGGGCTGGATACGCAGTATTTT. Protein: CASRSSGGLDTQYF. This chain uses TRBV6-6 with TRBJ2-3; 11 positions match TRBD2. Germline trimming cut 6 bases from V and 6 bases from J; bases unmatched to any gene: 5. The germline V gene has CDR1 MNHNY and CDR2 SVGAGI (reference sequence). This CDR3 contains 14 residues.

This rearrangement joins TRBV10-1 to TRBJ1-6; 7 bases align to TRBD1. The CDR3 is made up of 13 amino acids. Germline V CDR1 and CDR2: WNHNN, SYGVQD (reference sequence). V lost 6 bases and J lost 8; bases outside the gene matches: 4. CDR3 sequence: CASRNGQDSPLHF. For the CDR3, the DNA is TGCGCCAGCAGGAATGGACAGGATTCACCCCTCCACTTT.

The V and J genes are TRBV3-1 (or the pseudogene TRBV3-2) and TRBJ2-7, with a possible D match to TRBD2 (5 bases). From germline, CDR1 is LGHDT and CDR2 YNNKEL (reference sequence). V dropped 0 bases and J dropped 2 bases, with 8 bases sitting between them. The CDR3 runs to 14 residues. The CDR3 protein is CASSQERVTYEQYF. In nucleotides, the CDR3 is TGTGCCAGCAGCCAAGAGCGGGTTACCTACGAGCAGTACTTC.

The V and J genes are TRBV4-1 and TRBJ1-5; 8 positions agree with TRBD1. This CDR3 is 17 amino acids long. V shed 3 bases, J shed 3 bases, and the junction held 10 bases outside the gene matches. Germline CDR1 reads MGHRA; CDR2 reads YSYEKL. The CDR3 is CASSQFTGTGYNQPQHF. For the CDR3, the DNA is TGCGCCAGCAGCCAGTTTACCGGGACAGGATACAATCAGCCCCAGCATTTT.